This TCR beta chain is drawn from a study of monozygotic twins with inflammatory bowel disease. Findings and caveats of the study: Separate T cell subtypes could not be resolved from one another. Healthy co-twins, by inverse Simpson, had higher TCRbeta diversity than their siblings with IBD.

With regard to this clonotype: Its target is unknown.

The CDR3 is 14 amino acids. CDR1 and CDR2 from the germline V gene are SGHTA and FQGNSA. In eight separate reactions per sample, cDNA was generated. TCRdb reanalyzed the 5' RACE reads and collapses them to one entry per CDR3 protein, without DNA. Its table lists 80,000 or so distinct CDR3 sequences. Sequenced sample: blood. The chain couples TRBV7-2 to TRBJ2-5. The TCR sequence derives from a human donor with ulcerative colitis or Crohn's disease, or a healthy co-twin of an affected twin (not recorded which). The CDR3 is CASSLRAGQETQYF.